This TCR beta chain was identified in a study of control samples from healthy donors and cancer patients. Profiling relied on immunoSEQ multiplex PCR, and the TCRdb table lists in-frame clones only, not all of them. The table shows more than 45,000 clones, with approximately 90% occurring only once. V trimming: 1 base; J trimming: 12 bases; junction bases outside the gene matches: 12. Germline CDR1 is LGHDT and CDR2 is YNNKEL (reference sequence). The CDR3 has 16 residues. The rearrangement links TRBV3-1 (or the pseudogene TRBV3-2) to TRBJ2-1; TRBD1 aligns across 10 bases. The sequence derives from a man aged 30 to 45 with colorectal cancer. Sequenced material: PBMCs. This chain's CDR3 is CASSQASRTGGDGQFF. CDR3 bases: TGTGCCAGCAGCCAAGCCTCCAGGACAGGGGGAGATGGGCAGTTCTTC.